A single sample gave rise to the 24 T cell receptor beta chains below, sequenced in a study of OX40 agonist ivuxolimab in advanced cancers. Measured with immunoSEQ multiplex PCR; TCRdb has only the in-frame clones, and not every one. The repertoire holds about 55,000 clones, with roughly 86% as singletons. The sequenced sample was CD4+ or CD8+ T cells sorted from blood, obtained in a trial of the OX40 agonist ivuxolimab. These receptors came from an adult with an advanced solid tumor such as melanoma, head and neck, liver or kidney cancer.

This clone was seen a single time. This sequence joins TRBV7-9 and TRBJ2-5; D is tentatively TRBD1 or TRBD2 (5 bases each). The ends were cut back, 5 bases at V and 1 base at J, with 14 bases in the middle. The CDR3 consists of 15 residues. Germline-derived CDR1 and CDR2 are SEHNR and FQNEAQ (reference sequence). CDR3 loop: CASSPSGAPQETQYF. The CDR3 coding sequence is TGTGCCAGCAGCCCCTCCGGGGCGCCCCAAGAGACCCAGTACTTC.

This chain links TRBV5-6 with TRBJ1-1; no reliable D call. V lost 2 bases and J lost 2, with 7 bases in between. Germline values: CDR1 SGHDT, CDR2 YYEEEE. CDR3 length: 13 amino acids. CDR3 sequence reads: CASSFVGNTEAFF. DNA for the CDR3: TGTGCCAGCAGCTTCGTCGGAAACACTGAAGCTTTCTTT. The variable domain in full, completed from reference TRBV5-6 and TRBJ1-1, reads DAGVTQSPTHLIKTRGQQVTLRCSPKSGHDTVSWYQQALGQGPQFIFQYYEEEERQRGNFPDRFSGHQFPNYSSELNVNALLLGDSALYLCASSFVGNTEAFFGQGTRLTVV.

This chain uses TRBV5-8 with TRBJ2-1, with D perhaps matching TRBD1 (6 bases). Trimming left V 1 base short and J 15 bases short, with 20 bases between. In germline, CDR1 is SGHTS, CDR2 YDEGEE. CDR3 length equals 14 residues. This chain's CDR3 is CASSLFAGQFPLFF. CDR3 bases: TGTGCCAGCAGCTTGTTCGCCGGACAGTTTCCTTTGTTCTTC.

The chain has TRBV11-2 and TRBJ2-7; perhaps TRBD1 as D (5 bases). This CDR3 region has 14 residues. Germline V CDR1 and CDR2: SGHAT, FQNNGV. V was trimmed by 6 bases and J by 3 bases, leaving 15 bases between them. Written as DNA, the CDR3 is TGTGCCAGCAGTCAACAGACAGAATACTACGAGCAGTACTTC. Translated: CASSQQTEYYEQYF.

This clone was detected a few times. The J gene is TRBJ2-2, the V gene TRBV27; TRBD1 matches at 8 bases. This CDR3 spans 14 amino acids. Germline V lookup: CDR1 MNHEY, CDR2 SMNVEV (reference sequence). Trimming took 5 bases from V and 6 from J; bases not matched to a gene: 5. The CDR3, as DNA: TGTGCCAGCAGTATATTACAGGGGGCCGGGGAGCTGTTTTTT. Translated, it gives CASSILQGAGELFF.

The rearrangement links TRBV27 to TRBJ2-1; D is possibly TRBD2 (7 bases). V lost 5 bases and J 3 bases, leaving 23 bases between the germline ends. CDR1 and CDR2 (germline): MNHEY, SMNVEV (reference sequence). This CDR3 has 18 residues. This chain's CDR3 is CASSPSPVVGGLYNEQFF. DNA for the CDR3: TGTGCCAGCAGTCCATCCCCTGTAGTGGGGGGGCTCTACAATGAGCAGTTCTTC.

The rearrangement uses TRBV7-9 and TRBJ2-5; D is unclear. Germline V lookup: CDR1 SEHNR, CDR2 FQNEAQ (reference sequence). The V end was cut by 5 bases, the J end by 5 bases, with 15 bases between. The CDR3 length is 14 residues. The CDR3 DNA reads as TGTGCCAGCAGCCCTGAGACAACGAGGGAGACCCAGTACTTC. As protein: CASSPETTRETQYF.

The V gene is TRBV9, the J gene TRBJ2-6; the D gene could be TRBD1 or TRBD2 (5 bases each). The CDR3 has 14 amino acids. V lost 2 bases to trimming and J lost 2 bases, with 5 bases between them. CDR1 SGDLS and CDR2 YYNGEE come from the germline V gene. The CDR3 DNA reads as TGTGCCAGCAGCGTGGGGGCTGGGGCCAACGTCCTGACTTTC. Amino acid sequence: CASSVGAGANVLTF.

This clone was recorded once. Relative to the germline gene, one junction end is altered; a read error may explain this. The chain joins TRBV10-1 to TRBJ1-4; tentatively, D is TRBD1 (6 bases). CDR3 length: 13 amino acids. Looked up from germline, CDR1 is WNHNN and CDR2 is SYGVQD (reference sequence). Written as DNA, the CDR3 is TGCGCCAGCATTGAGCAGGGGTGGAGAAAACTGTTTTTT. It is translated as CASIEQGWRKLFF.

This chain joins TRBV5-1 and TRBJ2-6; D gene unclear. Trimming shortened V by 1 base and J by 1 base, and 9 bases separated the two germline ends. Germline V lookup: CDR1 SGHRS, CDR2 YFSETQ. CDR3 length: 16 amino acids. Written as DNA, the CDR3 is TGCGCCAGCAGCTTGCAAATTTGGTCTGGGGCCAACGTCCTGACTTTC. This codes for CASSLQIWSGANVLTF.

V and J are TRBV7-2 and TRBJ1-5; the D is unclear. Trimming took off 0 bases at V and 7 bases at J, with 13 bases between the two ends. Germline V gene data show CDR1 as SGHTA and CDR2 as FQGNSA. CDR3 size: 15 residues. CDR3 in DNA: TGTGCCAGCAGCTTAGCGGCAGAGCTTACCCAGCCCCAGCATTTT. This encodes CASSLAAELTQPQHF.

The chain recombines TRBV10-3 with TRBJ1-1; D may be TRBD1 (6 bases). Germline CDR1 is ENHRY and CDR2 is SYGVKD. The CDR3 is made up of 13 amino acids. With 6 bases removed from V and 3 bases from J, the gap between germline ends came to 11 bases. The CDR3 reads CAIRTGSYTEAFF. The CDR3, as DNA: TGTGCCATCAGAACAGGGAGCTACACTGAAGCTTTCTTT.

V is TRBV27 and J is TRBJ2-7; no definite D call. Trimming pared 1 base from V and 0 bases from J, leaving 7 bases between. Germline CDR1 is MNHEY and CDR2 is SMNVEV (reference sequence). CDR3 length: 14 residues. The CDR3 loop reads CASSLFESSYEQYF. CDR3 nucleotide sequence: TGTGCCAGCAGTTTATTCGAAAGCTCCTACGAGCAGTACTTC.

The V call is TRBV6-6, the J call TRBJ2-2; D may be TRBD2 (6 bases). Between the trimmed V and J ends, which lost 6 bases and 13 bases, there was a span of 21 bases. The germline V gene encodes CDR1 MNHNY and CDR2 SVGAGI (reference sequence). There are 14 residues in the CDR3. Here the CDR3 reads CASSPGVDPPGLFF. The DNA for the CDR3 is TGTGCCAGCAGCCCGGGGGTGGACCCTCCCGGGCTGTTTTTT.

This clone has only one observation. V is TRBV7-8 and J is TRBJ2-5, with D tentatively TRBD1 (7 bases). The germline V gene has CDR1 SGHVS and CDR2 FQNEAQ. Trimming removed 1 base at V and 5 bases at J, with 20 bases between. The CDR3 totals 17 residues. CDR3 sequence (DNA): TGTGCCAGCAGCTTAGACAGGGGCAGGGGGGTTGAGGAGACCCAGTACTTC. It yields the protein CASSLDRGRGVEETQYF.

The rearrangement links TRBV7-3 to TRBJ1-1, with 7 nucleotides matching TRBD1. Trimming cost V 7 bases and J 3 bases; bases outside gene matches: 5. CDR1 is SGHTA and CDR2 is FQGTGA in the germline V gene. This CDR3 comprises 13 residues. The CDR3 sequence is CASKGTADTEAFF. As DNA, the CDR3 is TGTGCCAGCAAGGGGACAGCAGACACTGAAGCTTTCTTT.

CDR3 sequence (DNA): TGTGCCAGCAGTCAGGATCCCTTCTATTATGGCTACACCTTC. Its protein product is CASSQDPFYYGYTF. The J gene is TRBJ1-2, the V gene TRBV27; D not certain. CDR1 MNHEY and CDR2 SMNVEV come from the germline V gene (reference sequence). Trimming left V 5 bases short and J 5 bases short, with 15 bases between. The CDR3 covers 14 residues.

Worth noting for this clone: Distinct nucleotide sequences in the sample also encode this CDR3. This sequence joins TRBV29-1 and TRBJ1-2; D unresolved. The CDR3 totals 11 residues. V shed 1 base and J shed 1 base, with 1 base lying between them. CDR1 and CDR2 (germline): SQVTM, ANQGSEA. CDR3 nucleotide sequence: TGCAGCGTTGAAGTTAACTATGGCTACACCTTC. Translated, it gives CSVEVNYGYTF.

The V call is TRBV6-5, the J call TRBJ1-1; D not certain. The CDR3 spans 14 residues. V lost 2 bases and J lost 3, with 10 bases in between. CDR1 is MNHEY, CDR2 SVGAGI, per germline. This CDR3 is CASSYVGADTEAFF. The CDR3 bases are TGTGCCAGCAGTTACGTGGGCGCGGACACTGAAGCTTTCTTT.

The J gene is TRBJ2-2, the V gene TRBV19, with D unclear. V was pared by 5 bases and J by 5 bases, with 18 bases between. The germline V gene encodes CDR1 LNHDA and CDR2 SQIVND (reference sequence). The CDR3 length is 16 residues. The CDR3 DNA sequence: TGTGCCAGTAGTCTCTCCAGAGGCGTCTATACCGGGGAGCTGTTTTTT. It encodes CASSLSRGVYTGELFF.

The rearrangement uses TRBV28 and TRBJ1-5; 7 bases agree with TRBD1. The CDR3 is made up of 15 amino acids. Germline-derived CDR1 and CDR2 are MDHEN and SYDVKM. J gave up 3 bases and V 11 bases, and 13 bases lay outside the gene matches. The CDR3 protein is CAGGPQGPANQPQHF. Here the CDR3 DNA reads TGTGCCGGGGGACCACAGGGGCCGGCCAATCAGCCCCAGCATTTT.

This chain joins TRBV11-1 and TRBJ2-5, with D unresolved. The last part of the DNA fits TRBJ2-7 better; the J call may be wrong. The germline gives CDR1 SGHAT, CDR2 FQDESV (reference sequence). The length of the CDR3 is 13 residues. The CDR3 is CASSLSPNYEQYF. CDR3 coding DNA: TGTGCCAGCAGCTTAAGTCCGAACTACGAGCAGTACTTC.

V is TRBV27 and J is TRBJ2-2; D gene unclear. V was cut by 8 bases and J by 5 bases, with 3 bases left in between. Germline V gives CDR1 MNHEY, CDR2 SMNVEV (reference sequence). CDR3 length: 10 amino acids. CDR3 sequence reads: CASGTGELFF. The CDR3 DNA sequence: TGTGCCAGCGGTACCGGGGAGCTGTTTTTT.

This chain joins TRBV10-3 and TRBJ1-5; D possibly corresponds to TRBD1 (5 bases). Trimming stripped 10 bases from V and 0 bases from J, with 16 bases between. The CDR3 sequence is 15 residues long. Germline assignment: CDR1 ENHRY and CDR2 SYGVKD. In nucleotides, the CDR3 is TGTGCCAGCAGACCCGGGGGGGGTAGCAATCAGCCCCAGCATTTT. Translated, it gives CASRPGGGSNQPQHF.